This T cell receptor beta chain originates from a study of blood T cell repertoires in COVID-19 (dated by TCRdb to 2019 to 2021). Background on the whole study: The collaborator samples originated in the United States, Italy and Spain and spanned the acute and convalescent phases of COVID-19. The material from the prospective study consisted of cDNA or gDNA derived from T cells, B-cell-depleted T cells, or PBMCs. Deeply sampled blood TCRbeta repertoires from subjects exposed to, actively infected with, or recovered from COVID-19 were included in the dataset. The repertoires were made available in a free public database intended to serve as a resource for research on the immune response to SARS-CoV-2. The samples were drawn from two sources: the first 160 participants of the ongoing ImmuneRACE study, and about 1,300 subjects contributed by 6 global collaborators. A de-identified subject ID, COVID-19 status, age in years and sex were almost always included in the sample metadata. Where HLA class I and class II types were available, the types were taken from metadata supplied by the sample provider, not from assay-based typing. General conclusions and limits of the study: Clinical and demographic metadata were provided uncurated, with the amount varying by source and participant.

As regards this clone: It has no known antigen specificity. No base qualities exist here, and no much larger clone lies one base off it.

V is shortened by 0 bases, J by 0 bases, and the region joining them spans 15 bases. Per the germline V gene (reference sequence), LNHNV is the CDR1 and YYDKDF is the CDR2. The CDR3 numbers 18 residues from cysteine through phenylalanine. Only the CDR3 portion is preserved as DNA: 54 bases, with reading frame beginning at the first base. Each collaborating institution followed its own protocols to collect whole blood in K2EDTA tubes. For TCRbeta analysis, collaborator samples were shipped as frozen whole blood, as isolated PBMCs, or as DNA extracted from either sample type. TCRbeta CDR3 regions were amplified from genomic DNA by means of the immunoSEQ Assay, a bias-controlled multiplex PCR. Per the source publication's procedure: Nucleated cell counts per sample were estimated from amplification of reference gene primers within the assay. To quantify the absolute abundance of each unique TCRbeta CDR3 rearrangement, sequence reads were collapsed and filtered. Productive Simpson clonality was computed per sample as the square root of Simpson's diversity index over productive rearrangements. Entries here come from immuneACCESS through TCRdb and include only in-frame sequences with V and J called. Some clones fail to appear in such tables; in the studies checked, an unresolved V gene covers under half of the shortfall, and the cause of the remainder is unknown. V, J and clone size reflect that table, while D and trimming were determined from the DNA. Within this sample are more than 100,000 clones, with approximately 83% of them counted one time only. The biggest ten clones account for around 15% of the sample.

The specimen sequenced was peripheral blood. This sequence uses TRBV15 and TRBJ1-5; the D gene is not confidently resolved. This receptor was identified in a woman aged 45 to 65 with acute or convalescent COVID-19. The CDR3 region has the sequence CATSRDGVGRASNQPQHF. The nucleotide sequence is given as TGTGCCACCAGCAGAGATGGGGTGGGGAGGGCTAGCAATCAGCCCCAGCATTTT. Outside the CDR3, residues come from the reference TRBV15 and TRBJ1-5 proteins, so the full variable domain is: DAMVIQNPRYQVTQFGKPVTLSCSQTLNHNVMYWYQQKSSQAPKLLFHYYDKDFNNEADTPDNFQSRRPNTSFCFLDIRSPGLGDTAMYLCATSRDGVGRASNQPQHFGDGTRLSIL.